This T cell receptor beta chain derives from a study of graft-versus-host responses after intestinal transplantation. From germline, CDR1 is SGHNT and CDR2 YYREEE (reference sequence). The CDR3 extends over 16 amino acids. The J segment lost 0 bases and the V segment lost 3 bases, leaving 6 bases of the junction unmatched. The protocol was immunoSEQ multiplex PCR, while the TCRdb copy is restricted to in-frame clones and leaves out a portion. The sample holds tens of thousands of clones; about 92% are singletons and the top ten take 0.69%. The TCR sequence derives from a human patient who received an intestinal transplant, so some T cells may come from the graft donor. The sequencing here drew on PBMCs, taken 98 days after intestinal transplantation. The chain couples TRBV5-4 to TRBJ2-1; 7 positions agree with TRBD2. The CDR3, as DNA: TGTGCCAGCAGCTCCCCAGCGGGATCCTCCTACAATGAGCAGTTCTTC. Protein: CASSSPAGSSYNEQFF.